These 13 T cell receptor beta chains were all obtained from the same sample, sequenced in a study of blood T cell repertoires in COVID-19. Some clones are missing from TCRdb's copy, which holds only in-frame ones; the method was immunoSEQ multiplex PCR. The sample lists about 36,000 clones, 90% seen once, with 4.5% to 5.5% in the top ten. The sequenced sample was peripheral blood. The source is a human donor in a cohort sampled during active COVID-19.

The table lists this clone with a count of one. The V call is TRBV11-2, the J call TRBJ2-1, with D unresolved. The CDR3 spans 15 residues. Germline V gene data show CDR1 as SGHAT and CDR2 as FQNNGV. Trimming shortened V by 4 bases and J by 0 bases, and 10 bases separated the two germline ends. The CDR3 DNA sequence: TGTGCCAGCAGCTCAAGCCGAGGCTCCTACAATGAGCAGTTCTTC. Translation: CASSSSRGSYNEQFF.

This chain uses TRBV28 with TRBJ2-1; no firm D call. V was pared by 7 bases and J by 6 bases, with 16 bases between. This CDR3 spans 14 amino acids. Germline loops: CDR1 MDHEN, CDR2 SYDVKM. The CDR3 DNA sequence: TGTGCCAGCACCTCCTCTGCTGGCAGCAATGAGCAGTTCTTC. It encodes CASTSSAGSNEQFF.

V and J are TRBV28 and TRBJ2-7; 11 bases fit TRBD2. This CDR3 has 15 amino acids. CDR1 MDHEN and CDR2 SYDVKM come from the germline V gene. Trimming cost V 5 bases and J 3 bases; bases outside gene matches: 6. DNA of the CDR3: TGTGCCAGCAGTGGGGGACTAGCGGAAATCTACGAGCAGTACTTC. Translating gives CASSGGLAEIYEQYF.

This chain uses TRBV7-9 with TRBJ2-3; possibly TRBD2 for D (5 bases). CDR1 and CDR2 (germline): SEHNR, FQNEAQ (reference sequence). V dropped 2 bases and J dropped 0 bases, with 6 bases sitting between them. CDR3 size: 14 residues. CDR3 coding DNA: TGTGCCAGCAGCTTAAGCGGTAGCACAGATACGCAGTATTTT. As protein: CASSLSGSTDTQYF.

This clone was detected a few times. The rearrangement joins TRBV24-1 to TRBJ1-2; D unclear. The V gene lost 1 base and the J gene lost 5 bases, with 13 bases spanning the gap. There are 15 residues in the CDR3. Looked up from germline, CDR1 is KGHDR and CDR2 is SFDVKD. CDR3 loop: CATSDLMGGEYGYTF. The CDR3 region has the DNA TGTGCCACCAGTGATTTAATGGGAGGCGAGTATGGCTACACCTTC.

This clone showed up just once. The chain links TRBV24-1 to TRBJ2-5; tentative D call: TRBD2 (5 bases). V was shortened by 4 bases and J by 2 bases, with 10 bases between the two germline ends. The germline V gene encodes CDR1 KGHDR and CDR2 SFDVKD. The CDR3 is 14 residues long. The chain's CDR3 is CATSDPGIQETQYF. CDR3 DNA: TGTGCCACCAGTGACCCGGGGATACAAGAGACCCAGTACTTC.

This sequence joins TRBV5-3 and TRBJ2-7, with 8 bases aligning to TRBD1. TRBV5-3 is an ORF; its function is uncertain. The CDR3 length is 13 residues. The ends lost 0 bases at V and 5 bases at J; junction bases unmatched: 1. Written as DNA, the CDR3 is TGTGCCAGAAGCTTGGAGGGACAGGACGAGCAGTACTTC. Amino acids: CARSLEGQDEQYF.

The CDR3 loop is CASSWTGGSNQPQHF. Here the CDR3 DNA reads TGTGCCAGCAGTTGGACCGGGGGTAGCAATCAGCCCCAGCATTTT. The chain combines TRBV2 with TRBJ1-5; maybe TRBD1 (5 bases). The V gene's germline CDR1 is SNHLY and CDR2 FYNNEI. V gave up 5 bases and J gave up 0 bases, with 11 bases separating them. This CDR3 is built from 15 residues.

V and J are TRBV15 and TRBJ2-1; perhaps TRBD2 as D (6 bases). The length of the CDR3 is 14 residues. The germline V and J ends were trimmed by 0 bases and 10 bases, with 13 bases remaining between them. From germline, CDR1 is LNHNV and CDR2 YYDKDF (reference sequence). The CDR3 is CATSRDRIAAEQFF. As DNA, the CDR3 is TGTGCCACCAGCAGAGATAGGATAGCGGCCGAGCAGTTCTTC.

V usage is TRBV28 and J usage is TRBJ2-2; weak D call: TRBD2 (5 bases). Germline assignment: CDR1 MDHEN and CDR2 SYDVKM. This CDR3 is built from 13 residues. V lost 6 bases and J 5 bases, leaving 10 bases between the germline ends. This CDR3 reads CASRDSGTGELFF. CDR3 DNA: TGTGCCAGCAGGGACTCCGGAACCGGGGAGCTGTTTTTT.

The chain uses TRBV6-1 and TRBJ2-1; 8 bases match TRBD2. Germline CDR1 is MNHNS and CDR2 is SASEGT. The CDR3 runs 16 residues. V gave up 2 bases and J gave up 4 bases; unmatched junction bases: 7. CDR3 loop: CASSESLSGGYNEQFF. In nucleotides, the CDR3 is TGTGCCAGCAGTGAATCCCTAAGCGGGGGTTACAATGAGCAGTTCTTC.

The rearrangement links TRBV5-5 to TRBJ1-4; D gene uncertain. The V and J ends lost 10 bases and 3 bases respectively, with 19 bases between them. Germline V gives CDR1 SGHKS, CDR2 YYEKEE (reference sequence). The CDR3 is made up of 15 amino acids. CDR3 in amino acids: CAGSPGSGANEKLFF. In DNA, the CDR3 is TGTGCCGGAAGTCCGGGGTCCGGAGCTAATGAAAAACTGTTTTTT.

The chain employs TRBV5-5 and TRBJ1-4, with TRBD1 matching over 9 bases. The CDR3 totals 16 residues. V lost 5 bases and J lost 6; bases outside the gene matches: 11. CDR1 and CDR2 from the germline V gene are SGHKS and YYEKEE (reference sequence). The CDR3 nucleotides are TGTGCCAGCAGGCCAGGGACAGGGAGGACCCATGAAAAACTGTTTTTT. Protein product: CASRPGTGRTHEKLFF.